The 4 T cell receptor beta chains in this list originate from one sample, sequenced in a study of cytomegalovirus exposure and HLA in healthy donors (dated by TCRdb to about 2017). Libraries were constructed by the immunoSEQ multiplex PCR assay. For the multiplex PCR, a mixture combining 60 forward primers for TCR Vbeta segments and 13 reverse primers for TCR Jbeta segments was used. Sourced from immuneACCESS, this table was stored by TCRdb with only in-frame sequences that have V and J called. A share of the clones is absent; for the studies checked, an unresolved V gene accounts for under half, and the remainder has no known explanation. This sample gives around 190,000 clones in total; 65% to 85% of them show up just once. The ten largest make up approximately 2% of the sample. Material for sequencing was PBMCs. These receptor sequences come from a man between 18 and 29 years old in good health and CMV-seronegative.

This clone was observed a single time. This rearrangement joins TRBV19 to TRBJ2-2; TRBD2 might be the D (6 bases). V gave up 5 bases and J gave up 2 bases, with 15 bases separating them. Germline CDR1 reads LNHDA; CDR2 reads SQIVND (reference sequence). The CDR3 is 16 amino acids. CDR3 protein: CASSPIFGSNTGELFF. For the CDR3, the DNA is TGTGCCAGTAGTCCAATCTTCGGGAGCAACACCGGGGAGCTGTTTTTT.

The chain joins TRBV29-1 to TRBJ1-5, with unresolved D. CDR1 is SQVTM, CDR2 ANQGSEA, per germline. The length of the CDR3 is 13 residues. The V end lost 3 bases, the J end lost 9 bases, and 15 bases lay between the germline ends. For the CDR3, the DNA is TGCAGCGTTGAGGACGGGGTTCTGGGGCCCCAGCATTTT. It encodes CSVEDGVLGPQHF.

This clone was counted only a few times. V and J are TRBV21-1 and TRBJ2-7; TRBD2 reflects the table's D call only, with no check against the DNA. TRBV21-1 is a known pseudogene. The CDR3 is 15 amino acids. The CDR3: CASSGMRKSSYEQYF. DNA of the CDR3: TGTGCCAGCAGCGGAATGAGGAAGAGCTCCTACGAGCAGTACTTC.

The CDR3 loop reads CASSPSGGRGQETQYF. Written as DNA, the CDR3 is TGTGCCAGCAGCCCTAGCGGAGGCAGGGGCCAAGAGACCCAGTACTTC. The chain employs TRBV7-9 and TRBJ2-5; tentative D call: TRBD2 (7 bases). This CDR3 has 16 amino acids. Germline values: CDR1 SEHNR, CDR2 FQNEAQ (reference sequence). Trimming removed 5 bases from V and 1 base from J, with 17 bases in between.